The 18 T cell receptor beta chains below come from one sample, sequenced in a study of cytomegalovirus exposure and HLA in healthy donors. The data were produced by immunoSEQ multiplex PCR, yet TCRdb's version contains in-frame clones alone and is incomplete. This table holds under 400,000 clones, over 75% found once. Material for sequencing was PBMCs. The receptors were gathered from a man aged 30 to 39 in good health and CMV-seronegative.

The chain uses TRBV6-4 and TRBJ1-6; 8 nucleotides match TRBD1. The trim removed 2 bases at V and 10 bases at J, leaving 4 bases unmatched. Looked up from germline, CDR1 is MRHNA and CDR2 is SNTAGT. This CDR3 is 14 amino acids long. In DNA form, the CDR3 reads TGTGCCAGCAGTGACGGGACAGGAGGGTCACCCCTCCACTTT. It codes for CASSDGTGGSPLHF.

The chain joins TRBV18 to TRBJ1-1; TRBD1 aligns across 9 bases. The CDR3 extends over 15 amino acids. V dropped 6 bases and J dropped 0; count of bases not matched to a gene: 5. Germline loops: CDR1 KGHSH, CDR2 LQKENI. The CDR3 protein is CASSAGTGLNTEAFF. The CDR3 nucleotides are TGTGCCAGCTCGGCCGGGACAGGGCTGAACACTGAAGCTTTCTTT.

CDR3 nucleotide sequence: TGCGCCAGCAGCCTCCGGGACAGACCCTACGAGCAGTACTTC. This sequence encodes CASSLRDRPYEQYF. V gene TRBV5-1 combines with J gene TRBJ2-7; 7 nucleotides align to TRBD1. V lost 4 bases, J lost 2 bases, and 6 bases stayed unmatched. The CDR3 is 14 residues long. Germline V gene sequence: CDR1 SGHRS, CDR2 YFSETQ.

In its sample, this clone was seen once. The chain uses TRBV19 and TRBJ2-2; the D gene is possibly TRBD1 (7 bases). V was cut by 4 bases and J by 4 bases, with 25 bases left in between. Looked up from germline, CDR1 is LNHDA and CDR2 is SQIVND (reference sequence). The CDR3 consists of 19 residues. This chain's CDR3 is CASSSGAQGGSRRTGELFF. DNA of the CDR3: TGTGCCAGTAGTAGTGGGGCTCAGGGGGGTAGTAGACGCACCGGGGAGCTGTTTTTT.

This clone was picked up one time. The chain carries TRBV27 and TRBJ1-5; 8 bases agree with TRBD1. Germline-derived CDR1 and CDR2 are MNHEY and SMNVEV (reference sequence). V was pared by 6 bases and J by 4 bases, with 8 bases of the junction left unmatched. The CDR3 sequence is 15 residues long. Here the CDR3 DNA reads TGTGCCAGCAGCCCCTCCCGGACAGGGAATCAGCCCCAGCATTTT. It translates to CASSPSRTGNQPQHF.

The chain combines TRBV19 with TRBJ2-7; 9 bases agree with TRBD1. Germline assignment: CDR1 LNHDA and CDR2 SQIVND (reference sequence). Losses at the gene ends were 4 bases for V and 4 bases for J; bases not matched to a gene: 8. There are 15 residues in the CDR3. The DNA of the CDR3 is TGTGCCAGTAGTACATTTACAGGGGGCGGGTACGAGCAGTACTTC. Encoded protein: CASSTFTGGGYEQYF.

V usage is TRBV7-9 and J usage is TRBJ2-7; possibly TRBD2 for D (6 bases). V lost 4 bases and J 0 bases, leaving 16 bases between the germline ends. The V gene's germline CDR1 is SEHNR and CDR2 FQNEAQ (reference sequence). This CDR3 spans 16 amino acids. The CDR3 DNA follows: TGTGCCAGCAGCTGGAGGGATGGTGGGAACTCCTACGAGCAGTACTTC. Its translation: CASSWRDGGNSYEQYF.

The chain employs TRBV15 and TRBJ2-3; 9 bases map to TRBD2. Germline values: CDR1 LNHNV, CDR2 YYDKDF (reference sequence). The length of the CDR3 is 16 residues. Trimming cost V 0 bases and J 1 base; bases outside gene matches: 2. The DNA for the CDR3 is TGTGCCACCAGCAGAGAGAAGCGGGGGGGCACAGATACGCAGTATTTT. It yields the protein CATSREKRGGTDTQYF.

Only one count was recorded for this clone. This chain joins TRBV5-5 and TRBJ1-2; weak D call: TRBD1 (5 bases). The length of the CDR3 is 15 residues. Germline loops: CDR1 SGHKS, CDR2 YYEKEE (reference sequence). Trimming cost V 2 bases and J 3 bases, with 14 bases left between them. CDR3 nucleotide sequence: TGTGCCAGCAGCTTTTCCCAGGGTGTTGACTATGGCTACACCTTC. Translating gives CASSFSQGVDYGYTF.

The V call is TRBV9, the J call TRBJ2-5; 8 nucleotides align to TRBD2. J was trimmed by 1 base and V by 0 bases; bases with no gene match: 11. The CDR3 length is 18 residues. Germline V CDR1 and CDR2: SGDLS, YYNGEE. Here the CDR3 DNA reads TGTGCCAGCAGCGTAGCTACTGCCGGGGGGGGGATCCAAGAGACCCAGTACTTC. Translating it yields CASSVATAGGGIQETQYF.

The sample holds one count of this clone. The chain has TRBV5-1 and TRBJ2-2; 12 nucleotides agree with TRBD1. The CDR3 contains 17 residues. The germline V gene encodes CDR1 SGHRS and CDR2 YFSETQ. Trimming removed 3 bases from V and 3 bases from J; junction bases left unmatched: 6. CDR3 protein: CASSWRGTGGDTGELFF. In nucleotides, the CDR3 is TGCGCCAGCAGCTGGAGGGGGACAGGGGGCGACACCGGGGAGCTGTTTTTT.

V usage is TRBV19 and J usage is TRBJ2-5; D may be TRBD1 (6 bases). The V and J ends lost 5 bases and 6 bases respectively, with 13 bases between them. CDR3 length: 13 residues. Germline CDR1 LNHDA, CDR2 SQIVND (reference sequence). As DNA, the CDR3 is TGTGCCAGTAGTCGTGACAGGATGAAGACCCAGTACTTC. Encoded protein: CASSRDRMKTQYF.

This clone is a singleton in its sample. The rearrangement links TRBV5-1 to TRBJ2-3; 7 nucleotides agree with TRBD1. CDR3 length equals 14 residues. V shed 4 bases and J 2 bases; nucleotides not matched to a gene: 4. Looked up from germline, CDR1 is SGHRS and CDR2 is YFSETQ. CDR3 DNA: TGCGCCAGCAGCAGGACAGGCTACACAGATACGCAGTATTTT. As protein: CASSRTGYTDTQYF. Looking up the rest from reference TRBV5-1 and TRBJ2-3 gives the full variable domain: KAGVTQTPRYLIKTRGQQVTLSCSPISGHRSVSWYQQTPGQGLQFLFEYFSETQRNKGNFPGRFSGRQFSNSRSEMNVSTLELGDSALYLCASSRTGYTDTQYFGPGTRLTVL.

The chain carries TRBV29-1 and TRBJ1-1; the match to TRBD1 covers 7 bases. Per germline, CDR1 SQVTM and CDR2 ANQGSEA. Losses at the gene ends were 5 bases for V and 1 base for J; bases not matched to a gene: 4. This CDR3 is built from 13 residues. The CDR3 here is CSVPSGGNTEAFF. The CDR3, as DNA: TGCAGCGTTCCGTCAGGGGGGAACACTGAAGCTTTCTTT.

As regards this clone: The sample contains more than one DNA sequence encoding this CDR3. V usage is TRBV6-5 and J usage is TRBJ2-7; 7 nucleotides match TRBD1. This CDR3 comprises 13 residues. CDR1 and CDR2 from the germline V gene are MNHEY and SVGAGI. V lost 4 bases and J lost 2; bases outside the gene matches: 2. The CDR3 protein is CASSLTGTYEQYF. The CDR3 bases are TGTGCCAGCAGTTTGACAGGGACCTACGAGCAGTACTTC.

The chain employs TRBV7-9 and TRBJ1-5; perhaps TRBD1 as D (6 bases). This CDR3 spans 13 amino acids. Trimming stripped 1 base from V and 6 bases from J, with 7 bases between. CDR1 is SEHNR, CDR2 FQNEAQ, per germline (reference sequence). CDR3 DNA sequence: TGTGCCAGCAGCTTAGTAGGGGGTCAGCCCCAGCATTTT. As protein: CASSLVGGQPQHF.

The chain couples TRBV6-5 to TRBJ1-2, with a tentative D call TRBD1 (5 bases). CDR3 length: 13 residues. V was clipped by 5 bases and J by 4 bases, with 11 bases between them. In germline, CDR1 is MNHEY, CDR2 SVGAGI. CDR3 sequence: CASSLRQFYGYTF. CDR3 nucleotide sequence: TGTGCCAGCAGTCTTCGACAGTTCTATGGCTACACCTTC.

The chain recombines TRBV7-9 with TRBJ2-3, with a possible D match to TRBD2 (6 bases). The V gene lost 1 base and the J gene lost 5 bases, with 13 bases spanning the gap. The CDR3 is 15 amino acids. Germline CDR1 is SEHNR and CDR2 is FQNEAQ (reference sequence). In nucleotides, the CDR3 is TGTGCCAGCAGCTTAGGCGGGGTAGGGTTAGATACGCAGTATTTT. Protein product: CASSLGGVGLDTQYF.